The 14 T cell receptor beta chains below come from one sample, sequenced in a study of neurological immune-mediated disorders. TCRdb reprocessed the 5' RACE reads via MiXCR and lists one record per CDR3 protein. The sample lists approximately 21,000 distinct CDR3 sequences, less than 8% seen once, with roughly 40% in the top ten. Sequenced: CD8+ T cells from blood. Receptors originate from a man aged 18 to 29 in good health.

The chain couples TRBV5-1 to TRBJ1-1; the match to TRBD1 covers 7 bases. This CDR3 comprises 15 residues. CDR1 and CDR2 from the germline V gene are SGHRS and YFSETQ. J lost 0 bases, V lost 4 bases, and 6 bases had no gene match. This chain's CDR3 is CASSPTGAMNTEAFF. The CDR3 nucleotides read TGCGCCAGCAGCCCAACAGGGGCAATGAACACTGAAGCTTTCTTT. Full variable domain (rest looked up from reference TRBV5-1 and TRBJ1-1): KAGVTQTPRYLIKTRGQQVTLSCSPISGHRSVSWYQQTPGQGLQFLFEYFSETQRNKGNFPGRFSGRQFSNSRSEMNVSTLELGDSALYLCASSPTGAMNTEAFFGQGTRLTVV.

The sample holds many counts of this clonotype. This rearrangement joins TRBV5-1 to TRBJ2-3; tentative D call: TRBD2 (6 bases). V lost 1 base and J lost 0, with 9 bases in between. This CDR3 is 15 amino acids long. Germline assignment: CDR1 SGHRS and CDR2 YFSETQ. The CDR3 is CASSLMEGSTDTQYF. DNA of the CDR3: TGCGCCAGCAGCTTGATGGAGGGAAGCACAGATACGCAGTATTTT.

This clonotype was picked up many times. The chain has TRBV27 and TRBJ1-1; weak D call: TRBD1 (6 bases). The CDR3 is 14 residues long. CDR1 MNHEY and CDR2 SMNVEV come from the germline V gene (reference sequence). Trimming pared 5 bases from V and 4 bases from J, leaving 14 bases between. CDR3 region: CASSIRGASTEAFF. Here the CDR3 DNA reads TGTGCCAGCAGTATCAGGGGAGCTAGCACTGAAGCTTTCTTT.

This clonotype was picked up many times. J is TRBJ2-1 and V is TRBV5-1; D gene unclear. Germline values: CDR1 SGHRS, CDR2 YFSETQ. The CDR3 consists of 15 residues. The germline V and J ends were trimmed by 1 base and 5 bases, with 13 bases remaining between them. The CDR3 loop reads CASSLMWASNNEQFF. CDR3 DNA: TGCGCCAGCAGCTTGATGTGGGCCAGCAACAATGAGCAGTTCTTC. Together with reference TRBV5-1 and TRBJ2-1, the CDR3 gives the full variable domain: KAGVTQTPRYLIKTRGQQVTLSCSPISGHRSVSWYQQTPGQGLQFLFEYFSETQRNKGNFPGRFSGRQFSNSRSEMNVSTLELGDSALYLCASSLMWASNNEQFFGPGTRLTVL.

This clonotype has a count of ten or more. The genes are TRBV7-8 and TRBJ2-5; D is unresolved. The germline V gene encodes CDR1 SGHVS and CDR2 FQNEAQ. The V gene lost 1 base and the J gene lost 2 bases, with 8 bases spanning the gap. The CDR3 is 14 residues long. In DNA form, the CDR3 reads TGTGCCAGCAGCTTAGTAGGGCCGCAAGAGACCCAGTACTTC. It encodes CASSLVGPQETQYF.

This clonotype showed up many times. The chain links TRBV19 to TRBJ1-2, with D maybe TRBD1 (6 bases). V lost 5 bases, J lost 1 base, and 23 bases lay in between. The CDR3 extends over 18 amino acids. CDR1 is LNHDA and CDR2 is SQIVND in the germline V gene (reference sequence). The CDR3 sequence: CASSAPQGGALNNYGYTF. The CDR3 DNA is TGTGCCAGTAGTGCCCCACAGGGAGGAGCACTTAATAACTATGGCTACACCTTC. Based on the CDR3 plus reference TRBV19 and TRBJ1-2, the full variable domain is DGGITQSPKYLFRKEGQNVTLSCEQNLNHDAMYWYRQDPGQGLRLIYYSQIVNDFQKGDIAEGYSVSREKKESFPLTVTSAQKNPTAFYLCASSAPQGGALNNYGYTFGSGTRLTVV.

Here the CDR3 reads CASSYSGGATDTQYF. CDR3 nucleotides: TGTGCCAGCAGTTATAGCGGGGGGGCCACAGATACGCAGTATTTT. The chain joins TRBV6-2 or TRBV6-3 to TRBJ2-3, with 11 bases lining up with TRBD2. The CDR3 has 15 residues. V gave up 3 bases and J gave up 2 bases; unmatched junction bases: 1. Germline-derived CDR1 and CDR2 are MNHEY and SVGEGT.

This clonotype was counted ten times or more. This chain links TRBV10-3 with TRBJ2-7, with 9 bases that match TRBD1. Germline CDR1 ENHRY, CDR2 SYGVKD. V shed 7 bases, J shed 7 bases, and the junction held 17 bases outside the gene matches. This CDR3 contains 16 residues. The CDR3 DNA follows: TGTGCCATCAATGGCCAAAACGGGACAGGGACTTGGGAGCAGTACTTC. It specifies CAINGQNGTGTWEQYF.

V gene TRBV5-1 combines with J gene TRBJ1-5; 9 bases agree with TRBD1. CDR1 is SGHRS, CDR2 YFSETQ, per germline. This CDR3 region has 15 residues. The V and J ends lost 0 bases and 6 bases, in that order; junction bases with no gene match: 4. The CDR3 DNA is TGCGCCAGCAGCTTGGGGACAGGGGTGGGTCAGCCCCAGCATTTT. Translating it yields CASSLGTGVGQPQHF.

This clonotype showed up many times. The chain is built from TRBV4-1 and TRBJ2-7; 8 bases map to TRBD2. Germline-derived CDR1 and CDR2 are MGHRA and YSYEKL. V gave up 1 base and J gave up 3 bases; unmatched junction bases: 5. The CDR3 has 15 residues. The CDR3 sequence: CASSQVSGEGYEQYF. The CDR3 DNA reads TGCGCCAGCAGCCAAGTTAGCGGGGAGGGCTACGAGCAGTACTTC.

At least ten counts were recorded for this clonotype. For the CDR3, the DNA is TGTGCCAGCAGTCCCGGGGCGGAAGATATTTCCTACACCTTC. It translates to CASSPGAEDISYTF. V is TRBV6-5 and J is TRBJ1-2, with a tentative D call TRBD1 (5 bases). Trimming removed 5 bases at V and 10 bases at J, with 20 bases between. CDR3 length: 14 residues. CDR1 and CDR2 (germline): MNHEY, SVGAGI.

The sample holds many counts of this clonotype. The genes are TRBV27 and TRBJ1-1; TRBD1 aligns across 8 bases. The germline V gene has CDR1 MNHEY and CDR2 SMNVEV (reference sequence). Unmatched junction bases numbered 5, after V lost 5 bases and J lost 6 bases. The CDR3 has 13 amino acids. CDR3 nucleotides: TGTGCCAGCAGTCTTCAGGGGGCAGCTGAAGCTTTCTTT. Residues: CASSLQGAAEAFF.

This clonotype came up many times. The rearrangement links TRBV27 to TRBJ1-5; possibly TRBD1 for D (6 bases). Germline V gene data show CDR1 as MNHEY and CDR2 as SMNVEV (reference sequence). The CDR3 is 16 residues long. V lost 0 bases to trimming and J lost 6 bases, with 15 bases between them. This CDR3 reads CASSLSGQGRTQPQHF. Here the CDR3 DNA reads TGTGCCAGCAGTTTATCGGGCCAGGGGCGGACTCAGCCCCAGCATTTT.

This clonotype came up a few times. The chain joins TRBV20-1 to TRBJ1-2, with D unclear. The CDR3 is 17 residues long. Germline lookup yields CDR1 DFQATT and CDR2 SNEGSKA (reference sequence). Trimming cost V 6 bases and J 2 bases, with 25 bases left between them. CDR3: CSAEWPDLSATNYGYTF. CDR3 coding DNA: TGCAGTGCAGAGTGGCCGGACTTGTCTGCAACAAACTATGGCTACACCTTC.